This TCR beta chain is from a study of technical replicates of blood from a few donors. Losses at the gene ends were 5 bases for V and 1 base for J; bases not matched to a gene: 0. Germline lookup yields CDR1 SGHRS and CDR2 YFSETQ. The CDR3 totals 14 residues. The data were produced by immunoSEQ multiplex PCR, yet TCRdb's version contains in-frame clones alone and is incomplete. The repertoire consists of 9,000 to 15,000 clones, with around 92% occurring once and the leading ten covering around 7.6%. The V and J genes are TRBV5-1 and TRBJ2-2, with 9 bases matching TRBD2. This receptor was taken from a human donor in good health. The specimen sequenced was PBMCs. DNA for the CDR3: TGCGCCAGCAGGACTAGCGGGAACACCGGGGAGCTGTTTTTT. Amino acid sequence: CASRTSGNTGELFF. The full variable domain, in which reference TRBV5-1 and TRBJ2-2 provide the parts outside the CDR3, is KAGVTQTPRYLIKTRGQQVTLSCSPISGHRSVSWYQQTPGQGLQFLFEYFSETQRNKGNFPGRFSGRQFSNSRSEMNVSTLELGDSALYLCASRTSGNTGELFFGEGSRLTVL.